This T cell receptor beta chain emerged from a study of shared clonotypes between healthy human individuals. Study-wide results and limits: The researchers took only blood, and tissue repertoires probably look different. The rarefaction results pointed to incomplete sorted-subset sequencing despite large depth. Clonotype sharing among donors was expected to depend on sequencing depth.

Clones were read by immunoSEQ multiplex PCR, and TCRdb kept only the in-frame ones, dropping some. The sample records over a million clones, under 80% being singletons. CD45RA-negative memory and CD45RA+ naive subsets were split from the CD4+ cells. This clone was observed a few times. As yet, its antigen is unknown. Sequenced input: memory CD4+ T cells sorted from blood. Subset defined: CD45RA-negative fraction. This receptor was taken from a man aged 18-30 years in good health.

The CDR3 DNA reads as TGTGCCAGCAGTTTTTCCGGGTATGGCTACACCTTC. As protein: CASSFSGYGYTF. The gene calls are TRBV28 and TRBJ1-2; no definite D call. V lost 3 bases and J 5 bases, leaving 7 bases between the germline ends. The germline gives CDR1 MDHEN, CDR2 SYDVKM. This CDR3 comprises 12 residues.